A selection of T cell receptor beta chains follows, all from one sample in a study of blood T cell repertoires in COVID-19. This table comes from immunoSEQ multiplex PCR, and its TCRdb copy is limited to in-frame clones, with some not included. The data contain some 130,000 clones, around 84% of them singletons. The source material was PBMCs or T cells enriched from blood (not recorded which). These receptors came from a middle-aged man with acute COVID-19. CDR3s leave out the opening cysteine and the closing phenylalanine or tryptophan.

cdr3_aa j_call v_call
ASSLRDRYEQY TRBJ2-7 TRBV5-6
ARGQTGGKGNQPQH TRBJ1-5 TRBV19
ASSPHLNTEAF TRBJ1-1 TRBV3-1/TRBV3-2
ASSFTGQETQY TRBJ2-5 TRBV7-2
ATSDSLSDTQY TRBJ2-3 TRBV24-1
SVEKESKLAGSYNEQF TRBJ2-1 TRBV29-1
ASSSVYEQY TRBJ2-7 TRBV6-5
ASRDSNNQPQH TRBJ1-5 TRBV12-3/TRBV12-4
ASSSSGGPSFYNEQF TRBJ2-1 TRBV11-3
ASSLDRFGEQF TRBJ2-1 TRBV12-3/TRBV12-4
ASSLLRGPKNEQF TRBJ2-1 TRBV7-3
ASSLYSGSYNEQF TRBJ2-1 TRBV11-3
ASSLGGTKAYEQY TRBJ2-7 TRBV11-3
ASSLTALSYEQY TRBJ2-7 TRBV5-8
ASSLLNYGYT TRBJ1-2 TRBV28
ASSPIPGQGLFFSGNTIY TRBJ1-3 TRBV6-6
ASSQDLEGEGAF TRBJ1-1 TRBV14
ASSRTGTTEAF TRBJ1-1 TRBV12-3/TRBV12-4
ASSQMGAYQPQH TRBJ1-5 TRBV3-1/TRBV3-2
ASSLIEGADGYT TRBJ1-2 TRBV7-9
ASSQDLSLAGEETDTQY TRBJ2-3 TRBV4-2
ASSQARGRSSYNSPLH TRBJ1-6 TRBV3-1/TRBV3-2
ASSPRGGNQRDTQY TRBJ2-3 TRBV18
ASSPTGANVLT TRBJ2-6 TRBV18
ASSFTGNYGYT TRBJ1-2 TRBV27
ASSYEAGKGYEQY TRBJ2-7 TRBV6-5
ASSSVGGSNTGELF TRBJ2-2 TRBV11-3
ASSNEWGGNTEAF TRBJ1-1 TRBV6-5
ASSSTGGANIQY TRBJ2-4 TRBV7-3
ASSLAGVVPTDTQY TRBJ2-3 TRBV5-8